This T cell receptor (beta chain) was sequenced in a study of blood T cell repertoires in COVID-19. Study in general: Donors in the United States, Italy and Spain gave samples during acute or convalescent COVID-19. T cells, B-cell-depleted T cells, or PBMCs provided the cDNA or gDNA that served as material.

V was shortened by 2 bases and J by 8 bases, with 12 bases between the two germline ends. Per the germline V gene, CDR1 is KGHSH and CDR2 is LQKENI. This CDR3 has 14 residues. Authors' processing steps: Cell counts per sample came from amplifying reference gene primers. Generated by immunoSEQ multiplex PCR, the TCRdb table keeps only in-frame clones and is missing some. Clone size and V and J calls were adopted from that table, with D and trimming inferred from the DNA. Of approximately 210,000 clones in the sample, about 85% were seen once. Source material: peripheral blood. The sequence was obtained from a human donor in a cohort sampled during active COVID-19. This sequence joins TRBV18 and TRBJ1-4, with TRBD1 as a possible D gene (5 bases). The CDR3 sequence: CASSPGRNREKLFF. CDR3 coding DNA: TGTGCCAGCTCACCAGGCAGAAACAGGGAAAAACTGTTTTTT. Together with reference TRBV18 and TRBJ1-4, the CDR3 gives the full variable domain: NAGVMQNPRHLVRRRGQEARLRCSPMKGHSHVYWYRQLPEEGLKFMVYLQKENIIDESGMPKERFSAEFPKEGPSILRIQQVVRGDSAAYFCASSPGRNREKLFFGSGTQLSVL.